These 5 T cell receptor beta chains came from one sample sequenced in a study of identical twins. TCRdb fed the 5' RACE reads into MiXCR, producing one record per CDR3 protein. The table records about 200,000 distinct CDR3 sequences, more than 15% of them present only once. The sample also formed part of further work on T cells expressing NK-cell markers.

Input material: CD8+ T cells sorted from blood. The receptors stem from a woman under 30 in good health.

The CDR3: CASSLGPAGLYTDTQYF. CDR3 DNA sequence: TGTGCCAGCAGCTTAGGTCCAGCGGGGCTTTACACAGATACGCAGTATTTT. This chain uses TRBV11-2 with TRBJ2-3; 7 bases line up with TRBD2. This CDR3 contains 17 residues. Unmatched junction bases numbered 9, after V lost 1 base and J lost 2 bases. The germline V gene encodes CDR1 SGHAT and CDR2 FQNNGV.

This clonotype was seen more than once but under ten times. The V and J genes are TRBV7-9 and TRBJ2-5, with TRBD2 matching over 9 bases. The CDR3 spans 15 residues. Germline V gene data show CDR1 as SEHNR and CDR2 as FQNEAQ (reference sequence). The V and J ends lost 5 bases and 0 bases, in that order; junction bases with no gene match: 4. CDR3 residues: CASSGLAGHQETQYF. CDR3 in DNA: TGTGCCAGCAGCGGCCTAGCGGGGCACCAAGAGACCCAGTACTTC. Filled out from reference TRBV7-9 and TRBJ2-5, the complete variable domain reads DTGVSQNPRHKITKRGQNVTFRCDPISEHNRLYWYRQTLGQGPEFLTYFQNEAQLEKSRLLSDRFSAERPKGSFSTLEIQRTEQGDSAMYLCASSGLAGHQETQYFGPGTRLLVL.

The CDR3 DNA is TGCAGTGCTCCTGTTGGGACTACAAATGAGCAGTTCTTC. It codes for CSAPVGTTNEQFF. The chain couples TRBV20-1 to TRBJ2-1; 7 bases are shared with TRBD2. V lost 5 bases and J lost 7; bases outside the gene matches: 8. CDR1 is DFQATT and CDR2 is SNEGSKA in the germline V gene (reference sequence). The CDR3 runs to 13 residues.

A few counts support this clonotype. The chain links TRBV7-9 to TRBJ2-1, with a possible D match to TRBD2 (7 bases). CDR3 length: 16 amino acids. Germline V lookup: CDR1 SEHNR, CDR2 FQNEAQ (reference sequence). Trimming cost V 1 base and J 5 bases, with 15 bases left between them. The CDR3 spells CASSLEGGGDNNEQFF. In DNA, the CDR3 is TGTGCCAGCAGCTTAGAAGGCGGGGGCGATAACAATGAGCAGTTCTTC.

V usage is TRBV6-2 or TRBV6-3 and J usage is TRBJ2-1; weak D call: TRBD2 (6 bases). Germline assignment: CDR1 MNHEY and CDR2 SVGEGT. The CDR3 runs 13 residues. V was shortened by 6 bases and J by 13 bases, with 19 bases between the two germline ends. CDR3 DNA sequence: TGTGCCAGCAGAAAATTGACTAGACCTTCCCAGTTCTTC. Protein sequence: CASRKLTRPSQFF.